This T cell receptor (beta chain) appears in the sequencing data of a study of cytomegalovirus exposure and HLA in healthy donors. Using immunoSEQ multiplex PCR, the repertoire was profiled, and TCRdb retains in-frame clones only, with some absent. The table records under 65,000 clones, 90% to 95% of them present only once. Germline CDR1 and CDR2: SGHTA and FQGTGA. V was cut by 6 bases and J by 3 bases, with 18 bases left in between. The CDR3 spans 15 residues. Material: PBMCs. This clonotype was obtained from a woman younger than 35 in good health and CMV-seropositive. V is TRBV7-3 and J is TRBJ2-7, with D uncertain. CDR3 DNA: TGTGCCAGCAGGCCCGCCGCAGAAAGATTCTACGAGCAGTACTTC. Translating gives CASRPAAERFYEQYF. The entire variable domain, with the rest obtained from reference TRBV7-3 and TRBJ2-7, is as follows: GAGVSQTPSNKVTEKGKYVELRCDPISGHTALYWYRQSLGQGPEFLIYFQGTGAADDSGLPNDRFFAVRPEGSVSTLKIQRTERGDSAVYLCASRPAAERFYEQYFGPGTRLTVT.